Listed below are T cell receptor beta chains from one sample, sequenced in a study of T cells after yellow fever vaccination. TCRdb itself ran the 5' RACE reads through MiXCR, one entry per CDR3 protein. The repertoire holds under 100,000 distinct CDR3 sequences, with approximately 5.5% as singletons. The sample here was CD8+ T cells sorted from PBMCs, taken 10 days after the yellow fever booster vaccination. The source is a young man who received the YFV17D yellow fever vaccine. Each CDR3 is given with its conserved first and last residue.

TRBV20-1,CSARDLGGLLFSHGYTF
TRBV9,CASSVGDRGYTF
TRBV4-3,CASSQGGEWGKNYGYTF
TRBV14,CASSPEAGGPGELFF
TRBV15,CATSRQSSGEDTQYF
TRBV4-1,CASSPSAPAPGQLYGYTF
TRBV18,CASSPQGTGSSYEQYF
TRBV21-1,CASSKFGTGYNEQFF
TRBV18,CASSPTLGGGAYEQFF
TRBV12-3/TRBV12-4,CACSSVRGNTIYF
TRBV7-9,CASSWGGQGNTGELFF
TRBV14,CASSQSGYTDTQYF
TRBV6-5,CASSLGSTFDNEQFF
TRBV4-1,CASSQDNRASGELFF
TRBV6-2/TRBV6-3,CASSFEGRTEAFF
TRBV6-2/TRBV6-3,CASGLPWDTQYF
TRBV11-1,CASSSPPDTQYF
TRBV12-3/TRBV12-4,CASSFLGHWDMPQHF
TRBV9,CASSPYPGEQYF
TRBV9,CASRGRVGVTQPQHF
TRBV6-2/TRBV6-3,CASSRGTATYNEQFF
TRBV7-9,CASSPPGDTEAFF
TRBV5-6,CASSLWGATHEQYF
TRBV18,CASSPQASYEETQYF
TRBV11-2,CASSLLEQGFGTDTQYF
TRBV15,CATSRDEGVIAFF
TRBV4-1,CASSQLRQGPDTQYF
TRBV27,CASSLLPPPERGGKDTQYF
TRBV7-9,CASSLGPGANVLTF
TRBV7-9,CASSLFPGYEQYF
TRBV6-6,CASSYVWTGSYGYTF
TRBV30,CAWRGKNTGELFF
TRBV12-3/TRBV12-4,CASSSSNSNQPQHF